The 2 T cell receptor beta chains presented below share a single source sample, sequenced in a study of T cell responses to AZD1222 COVID-19 vaccine (dated by TCRdb to the early 2020s). To prepare the library, the immunoSEQ multiplex PCR assay was applied. Held by TCRdb, this immuneACCESS table contains in-frame sequences only and omits some clones. Under half of the omission traces to an unresolved V gene where checked; the cause of the rest is unknown. This sample gives roughly 91,000 clones in total; approximately 89% of them show up just once. The leading ten clones occupy 2.2% of the sample. What the time point label conveys for this sample: baseline before first vaccination. The sequencing used peripheral blood, collected on day 0 of AZD1222 vaccination. The receptors come from an adult in good health.

J is TRBJ2-7 and V is TRBV12-3 or TRBV12-4; D gene uncertain. CDR3 size: 13 residues. Trimming stripped 3 bases from V and 5 bases from J, with 11 bases between. This CDR3 is CASSFTGPNEQYF. The CDR3 region has the DNA TGTGCCAGCAGTTTTACCGGGCCAAACGAGCAGTACTTC.

This sequence joins TRBV14 and TRBJ1-3; unclear D gene. CDR3 length: 16 residues. Trimming pared 5 bases from V and 4 bases from J, leaving 18 bases between. From germline, CDR1 is SGHDN and CDR2 FVKESK. In DNA form, the CDR3 reads TGTGCCAGCAGCGCCCAGCCAGTCCGAACGGGAAACACCATATATTTT. Protein: CASSAQPVRTGNTIYF.